The TCR beta chain under discussion was sequenced for a study of blood T cell repertoires in COVID-19. Per the study methods: From reference gene primer amplification, estimates of nucleated cell counts were derived. Clones were read by immunoSEQ multiplex PCR, and TCRdb kept only the in-frame ones, dropping some. Clonal size and the V and J genes are those of that table, whereas D and trimming came from the DNA. The sample shows some 48,000 clones, roughly 84% of them seen only once. The TCR sequence derives from a man in his fifties or sixties with acute or convalescent COVID-19. Specimen: peripheral blood.

The CDR3 spells CASSGMAGGGYEQYF. The CDR3 region has the DNA TGTGCCAGCAGCGGCATGGCGGGCGGGGGCTACGAGCAGTACTTC. V is TRBV6-5 and J is TRBJ2-7; 7 nucleotides agree with TRBD2. The CDR3 runs to 15 residues. After removal of 6 bases from V and 3 bases from J, the junction contained 11 bases not matched to a gene. Germline values: CDR1 MNHEY, CDR2 SVGAGI.